The 32 T cell receptor beta chains reported below all come from one sample, sequenced in a study of blood T cell repertoires in COVID-19. Assay: immunoSEQ multiplex PCR; the TCRdb copy retains only in-frame clones and omits some. The sample records approximately 41,000 clones, about 85% being singletons. The sample taken for sequencing was peripheral blood. The source of these receptors is a woman aged 80 or older with active COVID-19.

The chain joins TRBV5-6 to TRBJ2-1; D gene ambiguous. The CDR3 length is 14 residues. The V gene's germline CDR1 is SGHDT and CDR2 YYEEEE. The V and J ends lost 4 bases and 8 bases respectively, with 16 bases between them. The chain's CDR3 is CASSTLGDADEQFF. For the CDR3, the DNA is TGTGCCAGCAGCACGCTCGGAGACGCGGATGAGCAGTTCTTC.

The chain has TRBV30 and TRBJ1-5; D gene unclear. Trimming took 0 bases from V and 4 from J, leaving 7 bases between them. This CDR3 has 13 amino acids. Germline V CDR1 and CDR2: GTSNPN, SVGIG (reference sequence). DNA for the CDR3: TGTGCCTGGAGTGTCGGAGGGAATCAGCCCCAGCATTTT. Amino acid sequence: CAWSVGGNQPQHF.

V gene TRBV12-3 or TRBV12-4 combines with J gene TRBJ1-1; unclear D gene. CDR3 size: 13 residues. Trimming took off 3 bases at V and 3 bases at J, with 8 bases between the two ends. The CDR3 DNA is TGTGCCAGCAGTTTCACGGAGTACACTGAAGCTTTCTTT. Its protein is CASSFTEYTEAFF.

The rearrangement joins TRBV10-3 to TRBJ2-5; TRBD2 agrees at 8 bases. There are 13 residues in the CDR3. Germline lookup yields CDR1 ENHRY and CDR2 SYGVKD. With 4 bases clipped from V and 2 bases from J, the junction kept 0 bases outside the gene matches. DNA for the CDR3: TGTGCCATCAGTGCTAGCGGGCAAGAGACCCAGTACTTC. As protein: CAISASGQETQYF.

The chain carries TRBV7-3 and TRBJ2-7, with 10 bases aligning to TRBD1. The CDR3 length is 13 residues. Germline CDR1 and CDR2: SGHTA and FQGTGA. The V gene end was trimmed by 4 bases and the J gene end by 6 bases; junction bases not matched to a gene: 3. CDR3 amino acids: CASSSRTGGEQYF. The DNA for the CDR3 is TGTGCCAGCAGCTCAAGGACAGGGGGCGAGCAGTACTTC. The full variable domain, with the rest looked up from reference TRBV7-3 and TRBJ2-7, is GAGVSQTPSNKVTEKGKYVELRCDPISGHTALYWYRQSLGQGPEFLIYFQGTGAADDSGLPNDRFFAVRPEGSVSTLKIQRTERGDSAVYLCASSSRTGGEQYFGPGTRLTVT.

The rearrangement uses TRBV7-2 and TRBJ1-5, with 7 bases fitting TRBD1. Germline values: CDR1 SGHTA, CDR2 FQGNSA. This CDR3 comprises 14 residues. Trimming at V came to 5 bases and at J to 7 bases, leaving 8 bases not matched to a gene. CDR3 bases: TGTGCCAGCAGCCCGCAGACAGGGTGGCAGCCCCAGCATTTT. It codes for CASSPQTGWQPQHF.

The chain uses TRBV9 and TRBJ1-1, with D possibly TRBD1 on 6 matching bases. Trimming took 3 bases from V and 7 from J, leaving 19 bases between them. The germline V gene has CDR1 SGDLS and CDR2 YYNGEE. There are 15 residues in the CDR3. This CDR3 is CASSAEERGIREAFF. CDR3 bases: TGTGCCAGCAGCGCTGAGGAGAGGGGGATACGTGAAGCTTTCTTT.

The chain carries TRBV4-1 and TRBJ2-2; TRBD2 matches at 9 bases. The ends lost 4 bases at V and 6 bases at J; junction bases unmatched: 12. Germline lookup yields CDR1 MGHRA and CDR2 YSYEKL. The CDR3 sequence is 17 residues long. The DNA of the CDR3 is TGCGCCAGCAGCCCGATCGAGGGCGGGGGGGCCCCCGGGGAGCTGTTTTTT. It is translated as CASSPIEGGGAPGELFF.

The V gene is TRBV30, the J gene TRBJ2-5, with TRBD2 matching over 9 bases. Germline V gene data show CDR1 as GTSNPN and CDR2 as SVGIG (reference sequence). The CDR3 covers 16 residues. The ends lost 0 bases at V and 2 bases at J; junction bases unmatched: 7. The chain's CDR3 is CAWSVAGGGGQETQYF. Here the CDR3 DNA reads TGTGCCTGGAGTGTAGCGGGGGGCGGAGGGCAAGAGACCCAGTACTTC.

The chain joins TRBV19 to TRBJ1-1, with D possibly being TRBD1 (6 bases). The length of the CDR3 is 15 residues. Between the trimmed V and J ends, which lost 8 bases and 2 bases, there was a span of 18 bases. The germline V gene encodes CDR1 LNHDA and CDR2 SQIVND (reference sequence). As DNA, the CDR3 is TGTGCCAGTGAGGGGGGGAGACGGGGAAACACTGAAGCTTTCTTT. The encoded protein is CASEGGRRGNTEAFF. Based on the CDR3 plus reference TRBV19 and TRBJ1-1, the full variable domain is DGGITQSPKYLFRKEGQNVTLSCEQNLNHDAMYWYRQDPGQGLRLIYYSQIVNDFQKGDIAEGYSVSREKKESFPLTVTSAQKNPTAFYLCASEGGRRGNTEAFFGQGTRLTVV.

This clone was picked up one time. The chain has TRBV6-4 and TRBJ1-5; D not certain. V gave up 4 bases and J gave up 0 bases, with 4 bases separating them. The CDR3 has 13 amino acids. CDR1 is MRHNA and CDR2 is SNTAGT in the germline V gene. This chain's CDR3 is CASSVSSNQPQHF. CDR3 nucleotide sequence: TGTGCCAGCAGTGTGAGTAGCAATCAGCCCCAGCATTTT.

The chain is built from TRBV12-3 or TRBV12-4 and TRBJ1-5; D is uncertain. This CDR3 is built from 13 residues. V lost 4 bases and J 5 bases, leaving 9 bases between the germline ends. CDR3 coding DNA: TGTGCCAGCAGTTCTTATCAGGATCAGCCCCAGCATTTT. Translation: CASSSYQDQPQHF.

This clone was seen a single time. This chain connects TRBV28 to TRBJ1-5, with 7 bases aligning to TRBD1. Germline CDR1 reads MDHEN; CDR2 reads SYDVKM. The CDR3 consists of 17 residues. The trim removed 4 bases at V and 0 bases at J, leaving 9 bases unmatched. CDR3 protein: CASSSGQVPYSNQPQHF. The DNA for the CDR3 is TGTGCCAGCAGTTCCGGACAGGTCCCATATAGCAATCAGCCCCAGCATTTT.

The V and J genes are TRBV4-2 and TRBJ1-5; D is perhaps TRBD1 (5 bases). The germline V gene encodes CDR1 LGHNA and CDR2 YNFKEQ. The germline V and J ends were trimmed by 1 base and 0 bases, with 10 bases remaining between them. The CDR3 is 16 residues long. CDR3: CASSQGPGNSNQPQHF. CDR3 DNA sequence: TGTGCCAGCAGCCAAGGACCAGGGAATAGCAATCAGCCCCAGCATTTT.

The chain has TRBV28 and TRBJ1-4; tentatively, D is TRBD1 (5 bases). CDR1 is MDHEN and CDR2 is SYDVKM in the germline V gene. V lost 6 bases to trimming and J lost 7 bases, with 18 bases between them. The CDR3 totals 15 residues. The CDR3 sequence is CASRGSGWGFEKLFF. As DNA, the CDR3 is TGTGCCAGCAGGGGCAGCGGGTGGGGGTTTGAAAAACTGTTTTTT.

The V call is TRBV5-1, the J call TRBJ2-5; possible D gene TRBD1, 5 bases. CDR3 length: 16 residues. V lost 1 base to trimming and J lost 3 bases, with 16 bases between them. Per the germline V gene, CDR1 is SGHRS and CDR2 is YFSETQ. CDR3 in amino acids: CASSLHAAGLKETQYF. In nucleotides, the CDR3 is TGCGCCAGCAGCTTGCATGCTGCAGGGTTAAAAGAGACCCAGTACTTC.

This chain connects TRBV5-1 to TRBJ1-5; D may be TRBD1 (6 bases). Germline CDR1 reads SGHRS; CDR2 reads YFSETQ. There are 15 residues in the CDR3. Trimming cost V 1 base and J 2 bases, with 10 bases left between them. The CDR3 bases are TGCGCCAGCAGCTTGTTAGGGGGACGCAATCAGCCCCAGCATTTT. Its protein is CASSLLGGRNQPQHF.

The rearrangement joins TRBV6-6 to TRBJ1-1, with D possibly matching TRBD1 (5 bases). Per germline, CDR1 MNHNY and CDR2 SVGAGI (reference sequence). Trimming removed 6 bases at V and 3 bases at J, with 14 bases between. The CDR3 has 14 residues. The CDR3 nucleotides read TGTGCCAGCAGCCACAGGCTACAGGACACTGAAGCTTTCTTT. As protein: CASSHRLQDTEAFF.

J is TRBJ2-1 and V is TRBV6-2 or TRBV6-3; the match to TRBD2 covers 15 bases. The CDR3 is made up of 15 amino acids. Germline CDR1 reads MNHEY; CDR2 reads SVGEGT. V shed 5 bases, J shed 7 bases, and the junction held 3 bases outside the gene matches. The CDR3 loop is CASSGLAGGINEQFF. The CDR3 nucleotides are TGTGCCAGCAGTGGACTAGCGGGGGGGATAAATGAGCAGTTCTTC.

The gene calls are TRBV5-8 and TRBJ1-3; D uncertain. The germline V gene has CDR1 SGHTS and CDR2 YDEGEE. Trimming removed 2 bases from V and 7 bases from J, with 13 bases in between. The length of the CDR3 is 14 residues. The CDR3 sequence: CASSLSGFGNTIYF. CDR3 nucleotides: TGTGCCAGCAGCTTATCGGGGTTCGGGAACACCATATATTTT.

The chain combines TRBV4-3 with TRBJ1-6; D may be TRBD1 (5 bases). From germline, CDR1 is LGHNA and CDR2 YSLEER. The CDR3 spans 20 residues. V dropped 1 base and J dropped 0 bases, with 19 bases sitting between them. CDR3 region: CASSQGPRDSTSSYNSPLHF. The DNA of the CDR3 is TGCGCCAGCAGCCAAGGGCCCCGGGACTCTACAAGCTCCTATAATTCACCCCTCCACTTT.

The V and J genes are TRBV4-1 and TRBJ2-2, with TRBD2 as a possible D gene (6 bases). With 1 base removed from V and 0 bases from J, the gap between germline ends came to 9 bases. CDR1 and CDR2 (germline): MGHRA, YSYEKL. The CDR3 runs 16 residues. The DNA of the CDR3 is TGCGCCAGCAGCCAAGCGTGGGGGGCGAACACCGGGGAGCTGTTTTTT. It yields the protein CASSQAWGANTGELFF.

This clone was observed once. The CDR3 coding sequence is TGCGCCAGCAGCCCGCAGGGGGCGTATACTGAAGCTTTCTTT. This translates into CASSPQGAYTEAFF. The chain carries TRBV4-3 and TRBJ1-1, with 8 bases fitting TRBD1. CDR1 and CDR2 from the germline V gene are LGHNA and YSLEER. This CDR3 is built from 14 residues. The V and J ends lost 4 bases and 5 bases, in that order; junction bases with no gene match: 6.

V is TRBV18 and J is TRBJ1-4; D perhaps matches TRBD1 (5 bases). Germline assignment: CDR1 KGHSH and CDR2 LQKENI. V dropped 2 bases and J dropped 10 bases, with 14 bases sitting between them. The CDR3 has 14 residues. This CDR3 is CASSPEAGFRKLFF. CDR3 DNA sequence: TGTGCCAGCTCACCAGAGGCAGGGTTTCGAAAACTGTTTTTT.

The CDR3 region is CASSLASYYEQYF. CDR3 coding DNA: TGTGCCAGCAGTTTAGCGTCGTACTACGAGCAGTACTTC. This rearrangement joins TRBV12-3 or TRBV12-4 to TRBJ2-7; D unresolved. The length of the CDR3 is 13 residues. V was pared by 0 bases and J by 3 bases, with 6 bases between.

The V and J genes are TRBV7-2 and TRBJ2-7; 9 nucleotides line up with TRBD2. The CDR3 consists of 16 residues. The germline CDR1 and CDR2 sequences are SGHTA and FQGNSA. With V trimmed by 4 bases and J by 7 bases, 14 bases remained unmatched. The CDR3 protein is CASSYSGSRRGGEQYF. The CDR3 DNA is TGTGCCAGCAGCTATTCAGGCTCTCGGCGGGGGGGAGAGCAGTACTTC.

The CDR3 nucleotides are TGTGCCAGCAGTTACCTCGCGGGACAGGTATGTCCTGGGGCCAACGTCCTGACTTTC. Translated: CASSYLAGQVCPGANVLTF. V usage is TRBV6-7 and J usage is TRBJ2-6; 8 nucleotides match TRBD1. TRBV6-7 is noted as an ORF with a role that remains uncertain. The CDR3 has 19 amino acids. V shed 2 bases and J 2 bases; nucleotides not matched to a gene: 11.

The chain is built from TRBV5-1 and TRBJ2-1, with 7 nucleotides matching TRBD1. This CDR3 comprises 15 residues. With 4 bases clipped from V and 3 bases from J, the junction kept 7 bases outside the gene matches. Germline V gene lookup returns CDR1 SGHRS and CDR2 YFSETQ. The DNA for the CDR3 is TGCGCCAGCAGCGCCGGGACAGACTTCTACAATGAGCAGTTCTTC. Translated: CASSAGTDFYNEQFF.

This clone was seen a handful of times. The chain carries TRBV4-1 and TRBJ2-1; 9 bases are a match to TRBD2. The CDR3 extends over 15 amino acids. Per the germline V gene, CDR1 is MGHRA and CDR2 is YSYEKL. J was trimmed by 8 bases and V by 1 base; bases with no gene match: 6. The CDR3 spells CASSQGGGGHDEQFF. Written as DNA, the CDR3 is TGCGCCAGCAGCCAAGGCGGGGGGGGTCACGATGAGCAGTTCTTC.

This clone has just a few counts. The chain couples TRBV5-8 to TRBJ1-2; possibly TRBD1 for D (6 bases). The CDR3 runs to 13 residues. V was shortened by 2 bases and J by 7 bases, with 12 bases between the two germline ends. Per the germline V gene, CDR1 is SGHTS and CDR2 is YDEGEE. The CDR3 region is CASSLNRASGYTF. CDR3 coding DNA: TGTGCCAGCAGCTTAAACAGGGCTAGTGGCTACACCTTC.

This rearrangement joins TRBV25-1 to TRBJ2-1, with TRBD1 as a possible D gene (5 bases). From germline, CDR1 is MGHDK and CDR2 SYGVNS. V was clipped by 1 base and J by 0 bases, with 10 bases between them. The CDR3 extends over 16 amino acids. CDR3 protein: CASSEWGRRSYNEQFF. The CDR3 nucleotides are TGTGCCAGCAGTGAATGGGGCCGACGCTCCTACAATGAGCAGTTCTTC.

J is TRBJ1-4 and V is TRBV4-1; D uncertain. The CDR3 totals 16 residues. The ends were cut back, 0 bases at V and 0 bases at J, with 8 bases in the middle. CDR1 and CDR2 (germline): MGHRA, YSYEKL. The CDR3 is CASSQDGSATNEKLFF. In DNA form, the CDR3 reads TGCGCCAGCAGCCAAGATGGAAGCGCAACTAATGAAAAACTGTTTTTT.